The present entry profiles one TCR beta chain with its context. This sample was included in a study of Graves' ophthalmopathy and Graves' hyperthyroidism. Transcripts of RNA were the source for amplifying TCR beta CDR3 regions. The authors performed first-round RT-PCR with HTBI primers and then a second-round multiplex PCR. TCRdb independently ran MiXCR on the multiplex PCR reads; one entry per CDR3 protein. This sample yields hundreds of thousands of distinct CDR3 sequences, of which 22% are seen a single time; approximately 6.5% belongs to the top ten. The CDR3 totals 15 residues. Trimming removed 1 base from V and 3 bases from J, with 10 bases in between. CDR1 SGHVS and CDR2 FQNEAQ come from the germline V gene. The diagnostic workup employed clinical symptoms, serum thyroxine, TRAb, thyroid ultrasound and orbital computed tomography.

The sample consisted of peripheral blood. The origin of this receptor is a woman in her late teens or twenties with stable Graves' hyperthyroidism. Some clones in this sample may be carry-over from other donors' samples. The chain uses TRBV7-8 and TRBJ1-3, with a tentative D call TRBD1 (6 bases). CDR3 bases: TGTGCCAGCAGCTTAGTTCGGGGGCATGGAAACACCATATATTTT. Translated: CASSLVRGHGNTIYF. Full variable domain (remainder filled in from reference TRBV7-8 and TRBJ1-3): GAGVSQSPRYKVAKRGQDVALRCDPISGHVSLFWYQQALGQGPEFLTYFQNEAQLDKSGLPSDRFFAERPEGSVSTLKIQRTQQEDSAVYLCASSLVRGHGNTIYFGEGSWLTVV.